The clone carrying this T cell receptor beta chain has only a few counts. Its antigen is undetermined. Germline CDR1 SGHTA, CDR2 FQGTGA. Trimming removed 1 base from V and 4 bases from J, with 7 bases in between. The CDR3 has 14 residues. These data originate in a study of early T cells in non-severe SARS-CoV-2 infection. Whole-study context: Bulk RNA from unsorted whole blood was sequenced; chains were unpaired. Whole-study results and caveats: There was a bias toward anti-spike CD8 responses in VDJdb matching, which missed private and CD4 specificities.

Individual cDNA molecules were tagged with unique molecular identifiers. TCRdb independently ran MiXCR on the 5' RACE reads; one entry per CDR3 protein. The table has approximately 69,000 distinct CDR3 sequences, roughly 12% seen once; the top ten hold 2.5% to 3.5%. The sequence was collected from an adult who was a healthcare worker with PCR-confirmed SARS-CoV-2 infection or an uninfected control (not recorded which). The starting material was whole blood, obtained at baseline. This chain links TRBV7-3 with TRBJ2-2; D unresolved. CDR3 coding DNA: TGTGCCAGCAGCTTAAAGGTCGGCACCGGGGAGCTGTTTTTT. Amino acids: CASSLKVGTGELFF. The whole variable domain, filled in from reference TRBV7-3 and TRBJ2-2, reads GAGVSQTPSNKVTEKGKYVELRCDPISGHTALYWYRQSLGQGPEFLIYFQGTGAADDSGLPNDRFFAVRPEGSVSTLKIQRTERGDSAVYLCASSLKVGTGELFFGEGSRLTVL.